Below are 28 T cell receptor beta chains sequenced from a single sample in a study of blood T cell repertoires in COVID-19. TCRdb keeps only in-frame clones here, not all; method: immunoSEQ multiplex PCR. The data hold some 460,000 clones, with 75% to 90% observed a single time. Sequenced material: peripheral blood. The receptors derive from a woman in her twenties or thirties with acute or convalescent COVID-19.

The rearrangement links TRBV7-9 to TRBJ2-7; tentatively, D is TRBD1 (8 bases). The CDR3 runs 12 residues. Germline values: CDR1 SEHNR, CDR2 FQNEAQ (reference sequence). Trimming removed 6 bases at V and 7 bases at J, with 13 bases between. Written as DNA, the CDR3 is TGTGCCAGCAGACCACAGGGGGGGGAGCAGTACTTC. Translated: CASRPQGGEQYF.

The gene calls are TRBV5-1 and TRBJ2-7; maybe TRBD1 (7 bases). The CDR3 loop spans 15 amino acids. The V end lost 0 bases, the J end lost 1 base, and 11 bases lay between the germline ends. Germline V gene data show CDR1 as SGHRS and CDR2 as YFSETQ. The CDR3 reads CASSLGAGGSYEQYF. CDR3 nucleotides: TGCGCCAGCAGCTTGGGAGCAGGGGGGTCCTACGAGCAGTACTTC.

This chain uses TRBV7-3 with TRBJ2-3; 7 bases fit TRBD2. Germline CDR1 and CDR2: SGHTA and FQGTGA. V was clipped by 5 bases and J by 2 bases; unmatched bases: 1. The CDR3 is 13 amino acids. Here the CDR3 reads CASSRDYTDTQYF. CDR3 sequence (DNA): TGTGCCAGCAGCCGGGACTACACAGATACGCAGTATTTT.

The chain joins TRBV18 to TRBJ1-1; 9 positions agree with TRBD1. CDR1 KGHSH and CDR2 LQKENI come from the germline V gene. Germline trimming cut 4 bases from V and 4 bases from J; bases unmatched to any gene: 4. This CDR3 has 14 amino acids. The CDR3 here is CASSRGQGITEAFF. CDR3 DNA sequence: TGTGCCAGCTCACGGGGACAGGGTATCACTGAAGCTTTCTTT.

The gene calls are TRBV5-1 and TRBJ2-3; possibly TRBD2 for D (7 bases). V was shortened by 6 bases and J by 2 bases, with 22 bases between the two germline ends. This CDR3 has 17 residues. Looked up from germline, CDR1 is SGHRS and CDR2 is YFSETQ. CDR3: CASKGGGHDLTTDTQYF. The DNA of the CDR3 is TGCGCCAGCAAGGGGGGGGGCCACGACCTAACCACAGATACGCAGTATTTT. The variable domain in full, completed from reference TRBV5-1 and TRBJ2-3, reads KAGVTQTPRYLIKTRGQQVTLSCSPISGHRSVSWYQQTPGQGLQFLFEYFSETQRNKGNFPGRFSGRQFSNSRSEMNVSTLELGDSALYLCASKGGGHDLTTDTQYFGPGTRLTVL.

The chain combines TRBV4-1 with TRBJ1-2; the D gene is possibly TRBD1 (5 bases). Germline values: CDR1 MGHRA, CDR2 YSYEKL. CDR3 size: 16 residues. Trimming shortened V by 4 bases and J by 7 bases, and 22 bases separated the two germline ends. The CDR3 DNA reads TGCGCCAGCAGCCCACAAGGGATGCAGGGTGGATTTGGCTACACCTTC. Residues: CASSPQGMQGGFGYTF.

The V and J genes are TRBV7-2 and TRBJ2-3, with 8 bases identical to TRBD2. This CDR3 has 15 residues. The trim removed 1 base at V and 1 base at J, leaving 1 base unmatched. Germline V gives CDR1 SGHTA, CDR2 FQGNSA. CDR3 protein: CASSLVRGGTDTQYF. For the CDR3, the DNA is TGTGCCAGCAGCTTAGTGCGGGGGGGCACAGATACGCAGTATTTT.

This sequence joins TRBV14 and TRBJ2-4; 9 positions agree with TRBD1. Germline loops: CDR1 SGHDN, CDR2 FVKESK. V lost 4 bases, J lost 10 bases, and 14 bases stayed unmatched. The CDR3 sequence is 16 residues long. CDR3 loop: CASSPQQGAPNGIQYF. CDR3 DNA sequence: TGTGCCAGCAGCCCTCAACAGGGGGCACCCAACGGTATTCAGTACTTC.

The CDR3: CASSVEGSGGTYEQYF. In DNA form, the CDR3 reads TGTGCCAGCAGCGTAGAGGGTAGCGGGGGAACCTACGAGCAGTACTTC. The chain joins TRBV9 to TRBJ2-7, with 9 bases matching TRBD2. The CDR3 is 16 residues long. V lost 0 bases to trimming and J lost 2 bases; unmatched junction nucleotides: 6. Germline assignment: CDR1 SGDLS and CDR2 YYNGEE.

This chain uses TRBV5-6 with TRBJ2-3; TRBD2 might be the D (6 bases). Germline assignment: CDR1 SGHDT and CDR2 YYEEEE. The CDR3 consists of 16 residues. With 2 bases removed from V and 1 base from J, the gap between germline ends came to 14 bases. The CDR3 bases are TGTGCCAGCAGCTTAGAGCGGGCTTCGGGCACAGATACGCAGTATTTT. It yields the protein CASSLERASGTDTQYF.

The chain carries TRBV2 and TRBJ2-3; D not certain. Germline CDR1 SNHLY, CDR2 FYNNEI. Trimming pared 5 bases from V and 5 bases from J, leaving 8 bases between. This CDR3 region has 12 residues. The CDR3 region has the DNA TGTGCCAGCAGTCTTCGGAGAGATACGCAGTATTTT. Its translation is CASSLRRDTQYF.

This chain links TRBV9 with TRBJ1-2, with a possible D match to TRBD1 (5 bases). V was cut by 0 bases and J by 7 bases, with 13 bases left in between. Germline V lookup: CDR1 SGDLS, CDR2 YYNGEE. The CDR3 runs 14 residues. Here the CDR3 DNA reads TGTGCCAGCAGCGTAGGGGGGGACCTGAGTGGCTACACCTTC. This gives the protein CASSVGGDLSGYTF.

In this sample, this clone turned up once. This chain joins TRBV2 and TRBJ1-1; D remains ambiguous. Looked up from germline, CDR1 is SNHLY and CDR2 is FYNNEI. The CDR3 runs 12 residues. The V end lost 6 bases, the J end lost 0 bases, and 5 bases lay between the germline ends. The CDR3 reads CASSKMNTEAFF. CDR3 sequence (DNA): TGTGCCAGCAGCAAAATGAACACTGAAGCTTTCTTT.

The chain carries TRBV28 and TRBJ1-2, with D maybe TRBD1 (5 bases). CDR1 MDHEN and CDR2 SYDVKM come from the germline V gene. V lost 8 bases to trimming and J lost 13 bases, with 14 bases between them. The CDR3 has 10 residues. The DNA for the CDR3 is TGTGCCAGCTCGGGGGGTAGATCCACCTTC. It encodes CASSGGRSTF.

This clone was seen a single time. The gene calls are TRBV11-2 and TRBJ1-1, with D unclear. Trimming removed 4 bases at V and 5 bases at J, with 17 bases between. The CDR3 loop spans 15 amino acids. Germline CDR1 reads SGHAT; CDR2 reads FQNNGV. The CDR3 DNA follows: TGTGCCAGCAGCTCTCTATACGGAGGACCGACTGAAGCTTTCTTT. Translated: CASSSLYGGPTEAFF.

The V call is TRBV9, the J call TRBJ1-2, with 8 bases lining up with TRBD1. The CDR3 is 11 residues long. V shed 5 bases and J 7 bases; nucleotides not matched to a gene: 1. The germline V gene encodes CDR1 SGDLS and CDR2 YYNGEE. CDR3 nucleotide sequence: TGTGCCAGCAGTGGACAGGGTGGCTACACCTTC. Protein sequence: CASSGQGGYTF.

Regarding this clone: The junction differs from germline at one of its ends, possibly a read error. The V call is TRBV5-6, the J call TRBJ1-2; no firm D call. CDR1 SGHDT and CDR2 YYEEEE come from the germline V gene. The CDR3 sequence is 14 residues long. Here the CDR3 DNA reads TGTGCCAGCACCTTGCCCGGGGTGTTCTCTGGCTACACCTTC. It codes for CASTLPGVFSGYTF.

The genes are TRBV9 and TRBJ2-2; D remains ambiguous. Germline V lookup: CDR1 SGDLS, CDR2 YYNGEE. The CDR3 spans 15 residues. Trimming took 0 bases from V and 2 from J, leaving 8 bases between them. CDR3 DNA sequence: TGTGCCAGCAGCGTAGGGCTAGGCAACACCGGGGAGCTGTTTTTT. Translated, it gives CASSVGLGNTGELFF.

This clone was recorded once. The chain joins TRBV30 to TRBJ1-1, with D perhaps matching TRBD1 (6 bases). The CDR3 extends over 13 amino acids. Germline V gene sequence: CDR1 GTSNPN, CDR2 SVGIG (reference sequence). V lost 1 base to trimming and J lost 4 bases, with 10 bases between them. CDR3 residues: CAWSAQGLTEAFF. The CDR3 DNA reads TGTGCCTGGAGTGCACAGGGTCTCACTGAAGCTTTCTTT. Full variable domain (remainder filled in from reference TRBV30 and TRBJ1-1): SQTIHQWPATLVQPVGSPLSLECTVEGTSNPNLYWYRQAAGRGLQLLFYSVGIGQISSEVPQNLSASRPQDRQFILSSKKLLLSDSGFYLCAWSAQGLTEAFFGQGTRLTVV.

This clone was seen just once. The rearrangement joins TRBV4-1 to TRBJ2-7; 7 positions match TRBD2. Germline V gene sequence: CDR1 MGHRA, CDR2 YSYEKL. Trimming at V came to 1 base and at J to 2 bases, leaving 2 bases not matched to a gene. The CDR3 totals 14 residues. The CDR3 DNA is TGCGCCAGCAGCCAAGGACGGGGGGCCTACGAGCAGTACTTC. It specifies CASSQGRGAYEQYF.

Remarks on this clone: Germline and junction disagree at one end, which may indicate a read error. This sequence joins TRBV2 and TRBJ2-7; D is unresolved. This CDR3 contains 12 residues. The V gene's germline CDR1 is SNHLY and CDR2 FYNNEI. The CDR3 DNA reads TGTGCCAGCAGGGAAGATTATAACGAGCAGTACTTC. Translation: CASREDYNEQYF.

The chain employs TRBV28 and TRBJ1-1; TRBD1 aligns across 7 bases. Trimming at V came to 3 bases and at J to 6 bases, leaving 10 bases not matched to a gene. Germline V gene lookup returns CDR1 MDHEN and CDR2 SYDVKM. The CDR3 has 15 amino acids. The CDR3 coding sequence is TGTGCCAGCAGTTTGCGGGACAGCAGAAACTCTGAAGCTTTCTTT. Its translation is CASSLRDSRNSEAFF.

The gene calls are TRBV6-5 and TRBJ2-3, with 11 positions matching TRBD1. This CDR3 region has 15 residues. Trimming cost V 6 bases and J 5 bases; bases outside gene matches: 7. CDR1 and CDR2 (germline): MNHEY, SVGAGI. The chain's CDR3 is CASSHRTGGRDTQYF. CDR3 nucleotides: TGTGCCAGCAGCCACCGGACAGGGGGCAGAGATACGCAGTATTTT.

The chain joins TRBV5-1 to TRBJ1-6; D ambiguous. The CDR3 has 13 residues. Trimming took 4 bases from V and 7 from J, leaving 9 bases between them. Germline V lookup: CDR1 SGHRS, CDR2 YFSETQ. The CDR3 DNA reads as TGCGCCAGCAGCGCCCAGGAAAATTCACCCCTCCACTTT. It specifies CASSAQENSPLHF. Looking up the rest from reference TRBV5-1 and TRBJ1-6 gives the full variable domain: KAGVTQTPRYLIKTRGQQVTLSCSPISGHRSVSWYQQTPGQGLQFLFEYFSETQRNKGNFPGRFSGRQFSNSRSEMNVSTLELGDSALYLCASSAQENSPLHFGNGTRLTVT.

V and J are TRBV10-3 and TRBJ2-7; the D gene is possibly TRBD2 (6 bases). With 9 bases removed from V and 5 bases from J, the gap between germline ends came to 14 bases. The CDR3 spans 12 residues. Germline V gene lookup returns CDR1 ENHRY and CDR2 SYGVKD. The CDR3 bases are TGTGCCATGTCGGAGGGCGCAAACGAGCAGTACTTC. It codes for CAMSEGANEQYF.

This clone was seen a few times. V is TRBV30 and J is TRBJ1-6; weak D call: TRBD1 (6 bases). Germline V CDR1 and CDR2: GTSNPN, SVGIG (reference sequence). CDR3 length: 15 amino acids. V lost 4 bases, J lost 1 base, and 11 bases lay in between. The CDR3 sequence is CAWMQQGSYNSPLHF. In nucleotides, the CDR3 is TGTGCCTGGATGCAACAGGGATCCTATAATTCACCCCTCCACTTT.

The J gene is TRBJ1-5, the V gene TRBV3-1 (or the pseudogene TRBV3-2), with a possible D match to TRBD1 (6 bases). CDR1 and CDR2 (germline): LGHDT, YNNKEL (reference sequence). This CDR3 has 14 amino acids. V lost 3 bases and J lost 3, with 9 bases in between. The CDR3 sequence: CASSQGHLNQPQHF. The DNA of the CDR3 is TGTGCCAGCAGCCAGGGACACCTCAATCAGCCCCAGCATTTT.

A few counts support this clone. Other DNA sequences within the sample encode an identical CDR3. The CDR3 protein is CASSLGQTSSYEQYF. The CDR3 region has the DNA TGCGCCAGCAGCTTGGGGCAGACAAGCTCCTACGAGCAGTACTTC. The rearrangement links TRBV5-1 to TRBJ2-7; no clear D gene. V was clipped by 0 bases and J by 0 bases, with 10 bases between them. CDR1 SGHRS and CDR2 YFSETQ come from the germline V gene. CDR3 length equals 15 residues. The variable domain in full, with the rest retrieved from reference TRBV5-1 and TRBJ2-7, is KAGVTQTPRYLIKTRGQQVTLSCSPISGHRSVSWYQQTPGQGLQFLFEYFSETQRNKGNFPGRFSGRQFSNSRSEMNVSTLELGDSALYLCASSLGQTSSYEQYFGPGTRLTVT.